The following is a T cell receptor (beta chain) sequence with its context. This clonotype has ten or more counts. This clone's antigen is unknown. No much larger clonotype is one base removed from it; base qualities were not supplied. Bone marrow was sampled from every patient at the time of active disease. Ficoll-Hypaque density gradient centrifugation was used to isolate bone marrow mononuclear cells. To remove myeloma plasma cells, the cells were labeled with CD138 magnetic microbeads on a MACS separator, and CD138-negative cells were then collected by negative selection. Flow cytometry on an Attune NxT with CD138 antibodies was used to check the purity of the isolated cells. Total RNA was extracted using TRIzol reagent and was quantified on a NanoDrop spectrophotometer. For each patient, paired RNA-seq and IR-seq were run on the CD138-negative bone marrow sample from that patient. This sample was included in a study of read filtering for tumor transcriptome and immune sequencing (dated by TCRdb to about 2020). For the study in its entirety: The cohort was composed of some 17 male and 14 female patients, with a mean age of 65.9 years and an age range of roughly 45 to 90. By revised international staging, eight or nine patients were R-ISS I, about 16 were R-ISS II and over five were R-ISS III. The study compared TCR repertoires from targeted immune repertoire sequencing and bulk whole-transcriptome sequencing run on the same bone marrow samples. TCR-region mapped reads per sample ranged from about 4 to 10.27 million with IR-seq versus only about 85 to 1,300 with RNA-seq. One main goal was a read-filtering strategy for immune repertoire data, in particular deciding whether clonotypes backed by only one read should be removed. After DNase treatment, whole-transcriptome libraries were prepared with the TruSeq RNA Access Library Prep Kit.

TCR libraries were built from about 420 ng RNA with the Immunoverse kit, using molecular barcoded adaptors covering alpha/delta and beta/gamma chains. The same RNA used for transcriptome sequencing was used for TCR library preparation. An Illumina HiSeq 4000 with 2 x 150 cycles was used to sequence the TCR libraries. The original methods were these. With MiXCR, TCR reads were aligned to human V, D, J and C references and assembled into CDR3 clonotypes, with quality filtering and error correction included. Clonotype counts and gene usage diversity were analyzed with the tcR package in R. Raw mapping reads were checked after the RNA-seq reads had been mapped by STAR aligner version 2.5.3a onto the human GRCh37 genome. To test how sequencing depth affected the clonotypes detected, IR-seq fastq files were randomly downsampled with Seqtk 1.3. The public reads were reprocessed in TCRdb via fastp at Q25 and MiXCR, keeping in-frame beta chains. Every entry covers one CDR3 protein and lists the most common genes and DNA from its rows. TCRdb's processing, not the authors' own work, is the source of the V and J calls. The sample profile shows some 130,000 distinct CDR3 sequences; 13% of them were found once. The ten largest clonotypes hold 9.5% to 12% of the sample.

General conclusions and limits of the study: When single-read clonotypes were removed, the proportions of shared clonotypes in IR-seq and RNA-seq correlated more strongly. In IR-seq, around 80% of clonotypes but approximately 3.8% of total reads were represented by single-read clonotypes, whereas in RNA-seq, 74.6% of clonotypes and approximately 44% of reads were represented by single-read clonotypes. Clonotypes were captured by IR-seq at much higher depth and more reliably than by RNA-seq, and smaller IR-seq throughput was sufficient for identification of most shared clonotypes. The sorted CD138-negative fraction was composed of a mixed bone marrow immune population rather than of purified T cells.

This receptor was identified in a donor aged 40 or older with multiple myeloma. Sequenced: a population of CD138-negative cells sorted from bone marrow. The cell subset or site label of this sample denotes: bone marrow mononuclear cells depleted of CD138+ plasma/myeloma cells by negative magnetic selection.

The DNA sequence is given as TGCAGTGCTGCGGGTCCAGGGGGAGGCGATACGCAGTATTTT. The encoded protein is CSAAGPGGGDTQYF. The chain links TRBV20-1 with TRBJ2-3; the D gene is perhaps TRBD1, on 7 matching bases. The cysteine opens and the phenylalanine closes a CDR3 of 14 amino acids. The CDR3 DNA has 42 bases and is translated from base 1. For CDR1 and CDR2, the germline V gene (reference sequence) lists DFQATT and SNEGSKA. V loses 5 bases of germline sequence and J loses 6 bases, and the interval between the two ends is 18 bases.